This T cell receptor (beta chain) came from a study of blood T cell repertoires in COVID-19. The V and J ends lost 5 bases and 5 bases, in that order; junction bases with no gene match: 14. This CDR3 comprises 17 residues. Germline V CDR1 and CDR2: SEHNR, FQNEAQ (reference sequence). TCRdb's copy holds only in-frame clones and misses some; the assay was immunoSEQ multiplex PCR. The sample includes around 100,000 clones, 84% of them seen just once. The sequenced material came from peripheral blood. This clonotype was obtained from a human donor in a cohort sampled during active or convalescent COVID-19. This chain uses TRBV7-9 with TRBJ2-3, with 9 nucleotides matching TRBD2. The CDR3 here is CASSPGVGGGAGDTQYF. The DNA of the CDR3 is TGTGCCAGCAGCCCAGGGGTTGGCGGGGGGGCTGGAGATACGCAGTATTTT.